These 21 T cell receptor beta chains were sequenced from one sample in a study of blood T cell repertoires in COVID-19. Only in-frame clones appear in the TCRdb table, and some are missing; sequencing was by immunoSEQ multiplex PCR. This repertoire shows 95,000 to 100,000 clones, less than 85% found once; its top ten account for roughly 17%. Sequences were obtained from peripheral blood. These receptors were collected from a woman between 55 and 75 years old with acute or convalescent COVID-19.

The CDR3 is CASSTHRGLHGYTF. CDR3 nucleotides: TGTGCCAGCAGTACTCACAGGGGGCTGCATGGCTACACCTTC. The chain carries TRBV2 and TRBJ1-2; 9 bases match TRBD1. The CDR3 covers 14 residues. Trimming took 5 bases from V and 6 from J; bases not matched to a gene: 7. The germline V gene has CDR1 SNHLY and CDR2 FYNNEI. The full variable domain, completed using reference TRBV2 and TRBJ1-2, is EPEVTQTPSHQVTQMGQEVILRCVPISNHLYFYWYRQILGQKVEFLVSFYNNEISEKSEIFDDQFSVERPDGSNFTLKIRSTKLEDSAMYFCASSTHRGLHGYTFGSGTRLTVV.

The chain recombines TRBV29-1 with TRBJ1-1; TRBD1 aligns across 8 bases. The CDR3 is made up of 13 amino acids. CDR1 is SQVTM, CDR2 ANQGSEA, per germline. V gave up 4 bases and J gave up 7 bases; unmatched junction bases: 8. CDR3 amino acids: CSVAQGAFGEAFF. CDR3 nucleotides: TGCAGCGTTGCGCAGGGGGCCTTTGGTGAAGCTTTCTTT.

The V gene is TRBV27, the J gene TRBJ2-1; the match to TRBD2 covers 7 bases. V was clipped by 2 bases and J by 7 bases; unmatched bases: 8. Germline CDR1 MNHEY, CDR2 SMNVEV (reference sequence). The CDR3 length is 15 residues. As DNA, the CDR3 is TGTGCCAGCAGTTTACGGGTGCGGGGGATGAATGAGCAGTTCTTC. Its translation is CASSLRVRGMNEQFF.

The count of this clone is one. The V and J genes are TRBV5-1 and TRBJ2-2, with D tentatively TRBD1 (6 bases). V lost 4 bases to trimming and J lost 5 bases, with 18 bases between them. The CDR3 contains 16 residues. Germline CDR1 and CDR2: SGHRS and YFSETQ. CDR3 in amino acids: CASSEGHPLRTGELFF. CDR3 nucleotide sequence: TGCGCCAGCAGCGAGGGACACCCCTTGAGAACCGGGGAGCTGTTTTTT.

The chain recombines TRBV9 with TRBJ1-2; D possibly corresponds to TRBD1 (6 bases). The V end was cut by 4 bases, the J end by 1 base, with 17 bases between. CDR3 length equals 16 residues. Germline lookup yields CDR1 SGDLS and CDR2 YYNGEE. The CDR3 loop is CASSPPGGRINYGYTF. The CDR3 DNA is TGTGCCAGCAGCCCCCCGGGGGGCAGGATTAACTATGGCTACACCTTC.

The chain carries TRBV28 and TRBJ1-3; TRBD1 matches at 9 bases. This CDR3 spans 15 amino acids. The germline gives CDR1 MDHEN, CDR2 SYDVKM. V trimming: 3 bases; J trimming: 4 bases; junction bases outside the gene matches: 4. For the CDR3, the DNA is TGTGCCAGCAGTTTTACAGGGGGCAGGGGAAACACCATATATTTT. Protein: CASSFTGGRGNTIYF.

This chain links TRBV3-1 (or the pseudogene TRBV3-2) with TRBJ2-7, with TRBD1 matching 10 bases. CDR1 LGHDT and CDR2 YNNKEL come from the germline V gene (reference sequence). This CDR3 comprises 15 residues. V lost 3 bases and J lost 9; bases outside the gene matches: 11. CDR3 nucleotide sequence: TGTGCCAGCAGCCAGGGGACAGGGGCTGACCTGGGGCAGTACTTC. Amino acid sequence: CASSQGTGADLGQYF.

This clone has just one count. The V and J genes are TRBV27 and TRBJ1-2; no definite D call. The germline CDR1 and CDR2 sequences are MNHEY and SMNVEV (reference sequence). Trimming removed 6 bases at V and 7 bases at J, with 21 bases between. This CDR3 comprises 15 residues. The CDR3: CASSALVSLAGGYTF. The CDR3 bases are TGTGCCAGCAGCGCCCTGGTCTCGCTCGCCGGTGGCTACACCTTC.

The chain combines TRBV3-1 (or the pseudogene TRBV3-2) with TRBJ2-1, with 15 nucleotides matching TRBD2. Looked up from germline, CDR1 is LGHDT and CDR2 is YNNKEL (reference sequence). There are 17 residues in the CDR3. The ends lost 1 base at V and 7 bases at J; junction bases unmatched: 5. CDR3 region: CASSQAGTSGGPNEQFF. The CDR3 DNA reads TGTGCCAGCAGCCAAGCGGGGACTAGCGGGGGGCCTAATGAGCAGTTCTTC.

This chain connects TRBV12-3 or TRBV12-4 to TRBJ1-1, with 12 bases aligning to TRBD1. V was clipped by 3 bases and J by 11 bases; unmatched bases: 4. This CDR3 comprises 13 residues. CDR3 region: CASSFRDRGPAFF. In DNA, the CDR3 is TGTGCCAGCAGTTTTCGGGACAGGGGGCCGGCTTTCTTT.

This clone appeared many times. The J gene is TRBJ2-7, the V gene TRBV5-5; a weak D match, TRBD1 (5 bases). V was trimmed by 5 bases and J by 5 bases, leaving 20 bases between them. Germline V gene sequence: CDR1 SGHKS, CDR2 YYEKEE (reference sequence). This CDR3 is 15 amino acids long. The CDR3: CASSEIMAGLNEQYF. CDR3 nucleotides: TGTGCCAGCAGTGAAATAATGGCAGGGTTGAACGAGCAGTACTTC.

This rearrangement joins TRBV5-4 to TRBJ2-5; 10 bases are shared with TRBD2. The CDR3 consists of 14 residues. V gave up 2 bases and J gave up 5 bases; unmatched junction bases: 3. The germline CDR1 and CDR2 sequences are SGHNT and YYREEE (reference sequence). Written as DNA, the CDR3 is TGTGCCAGCAGCTTACTAGCGGGGCGGGAGACCCAGTACTTC. This encodes CASSLLAGRETQYF.

CDR3 sequence: CASSSLAVRNTEAFF. In nucleotides, the CDR3 is TGTGCCAGCAGCTCTCTCGCGGTGAGGAACACTGAAGCTTTCTTT. The chain joins TRBV7-6 to TRBJ1-1; D remains ambiguous. The CDR3 consists of 15 residues. The ends were cut back, 4 bases at V and 1 base at J, with 13 bases in the middle. CDR1 is SGHVS and CDR2 is FNYEAQ in the germline V gene.

The chain joins TRBV10-1 to TRBJ1-1, with TRBD1 matching over 7 bases. The germline V gene has CDR1 WNHNN and CDR2 SYGVQD (reference sequence). This CDR3 has 12 residues. The junction had 3 bases not matched to a gene; V was cut back by 3 bases and J by 8 bases. The CDR3 sequence: CASSDRGQEAFF. Written as DNA, the CDR3 is TGCGCCAGCAGTGATAGGGGACAGGAAGCTTTCTTT.

This clone was observed a handful of times. The CDR3 reads CATSHLTDPYQPQHF. The CDR3, as DNA: TGTGCCACCTCCCACCTGACAGACCCTTATCAGCCCCAGCATTTT. The chain couples TRBV19 to TRBJ1-5; possibly TRBD1 for D (5 bases). Per the germline V gene, CDR1 is LNHDA and CDR2 is SQIVND (reference sequence). V lost 10 bases and J 5 bases, leaving 21 bases between the germline ends. The CDR3 has 15 amino acids.

The chain links TRBV12-3 or TRBV12-4 to TRBJ1-5; D ambiguous. V was trimmed by 6 bases and J by 9 bases, leaving 12 bases between them. This CDR3 region has 12 residues. In nucleotides, the CDR3 is TGTGCCAGCAGATCCGACCAGGCGCCCCAGCATTTT. This sequence encodes CASRSDQAPQHF.

This clone was counted once. The J gene is TRBJ2-5, the V gene TRBV5-5, with D maybe TRBD1 (5 bases). V lost 4 bases and J lost 2, with 9 bases in between. CDR3 size: 13 residues. Germline V gene data show CDR1 as SGHKS and CDR2 as YYEKEE (reference sequence). CDR3: CASSKQEQETQYF. The CDR3 nucleotides read TGTGCCAGCAGCAAACAGGAGCAAGAGACCCAGTACTTC.

V gene TRBV27 combines with J gene TRBJ1-5; D is undetermined. Trimming cost V 6 bases and J 2 bases, with 20 bases left between them. CDR1 and CDR2 from the germline V gene are MNHEY and SMNVEV (reference sequence). The length of the CDR3 is 17 residues. CDR3: CASSLRIGPSGNQPQHF. The CDR3 region has the DNA TGTGCCAGCAGCCTAAGAATCGGTCCTAGTGGCAATCAGCCCCAGCATTTT.

The rearrangement uses TRBV5-1 and TRBJ1-5; 7 bases are a match to TRBD1. Trimming at V came to 1 base and at J to 3 bases, leaving 4 bases not matched to a gene. The CDR3 runs 15 residues. Germline lookup yields CDR1 SGHRS and CDR2 YFSETQ. CDR3 in amino acids: CASSLTGQYNQPQHF. For the CDR3, the DNA is TGCGCCAGCAGCTTGACGGGACAGTACAATCAGCCCCAGCATTTT.

The rearrangement joins TRBV28 to TRBJ1-2; TRBD1 might be the D (5 bases). Trimming cost V 7 bases and J 3 bases, with 15 bases left between them. This CDR3 region has 14 residues. The germline gives CDR1 MDHEN, CDR2 SYDVKM. Written as DNA, the CDR3 is TGTGCCAGCATTACGCAGGGATCTGACTATGGCTACACCTTC. Its protein is CASITQGSDYGYTF.

The chain uses TRBV30 and TRBJ2-2; 8 bases map to TRBD2. V lost 2 bases and J lost 6; bases outside the gene matches: 11. The CDR3 contains 16 residues. Germline assignment: CDR1 GTSNPN and CDR2 SVGIG (reference sequence). The CDR3 here is CAWSMSSGLGPGELFF. In DNA form, the CDR3 reads TGTGCCTGGAGTATGTCTAGCGGGCTGGGGCCCGGGGAGCTGTTTTTT.